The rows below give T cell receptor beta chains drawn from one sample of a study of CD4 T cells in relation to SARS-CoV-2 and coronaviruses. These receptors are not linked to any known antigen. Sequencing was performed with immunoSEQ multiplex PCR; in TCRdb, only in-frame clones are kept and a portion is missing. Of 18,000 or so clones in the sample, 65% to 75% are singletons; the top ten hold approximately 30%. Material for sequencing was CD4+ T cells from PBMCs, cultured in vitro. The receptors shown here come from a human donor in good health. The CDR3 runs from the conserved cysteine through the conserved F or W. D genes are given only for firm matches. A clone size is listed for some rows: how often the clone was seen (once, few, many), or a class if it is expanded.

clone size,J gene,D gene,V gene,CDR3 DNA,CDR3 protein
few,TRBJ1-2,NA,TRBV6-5,TGTGCCAGCAGTTACGAAGCTAACTATGGCTACACCTTC,CASSYEANYGYTF
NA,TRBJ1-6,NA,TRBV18,TGTGCCAGCTCACTTAGGACTGACAGGCGAGAGTCACCCCTCCACTTT,CASSLRTDRRESPLHF
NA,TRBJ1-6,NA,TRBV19,TGTGCCAGTAGTATCAGGGGTGGCTCACCCCTCCACTTT,CASSIRGGSPLHF
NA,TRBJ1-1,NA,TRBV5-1,TGCGCCAGCAGCTCAGATACCGTGGGGGCTTTCTTT,CASSSDTVGAFF
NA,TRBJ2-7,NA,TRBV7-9,TGTGCCAGCAGCTCGCGGCGGGGGCGGGAAAATCTCTACGAGCAGTACTTC,CASSSRRGRENLYEQYF
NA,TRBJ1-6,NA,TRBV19,TGTGCCAGTAGTACCCGGACAGACCTTTATAATTCACCCCTCCACTTT,CASSTRTDLYNSPLHF
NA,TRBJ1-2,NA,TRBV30,TGTGCCTGGAGTCTTACCAGAGGGGGGCTCTATGGCTACACCTTC,CAWSLTRGGLYGYTF
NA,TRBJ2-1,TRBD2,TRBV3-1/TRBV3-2,TGTGCCAGCAGCCATCCTTCTAGCGGGATCGGGGGAACCTACAATGAGCAGTTCTTC,CASSHPSSGIGGTYNEQFF
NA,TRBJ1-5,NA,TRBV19,TGTGCCAGTAGTCCCCGCCGTCGTCCTGGCAATCAGCCCCAGCATTTT,CASSPRRRPGNQPQHF
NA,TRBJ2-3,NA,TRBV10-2,TGCGCCAGCAGTTTTTCAGATACGCAGTATTTT,CASSFSDTQYF
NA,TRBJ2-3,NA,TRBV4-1,TGCGCCAGCAGCCAGGCGGCAATCTCGAGCGCAGATACGCAGTATTTT,CASSQAAISSADTQYF
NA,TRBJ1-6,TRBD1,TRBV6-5,TGTGCCAGCAGACAGGGGGATTATTCACCCCTCCACTTT,CASRQGDYSPLHF
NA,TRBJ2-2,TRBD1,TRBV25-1,TGTGCCAAACTACTGCGGCCCAGCGGACAGGTGAACACCGGGGAGCTGTTTTTT,CAKLLRPSGQVNTGELFF
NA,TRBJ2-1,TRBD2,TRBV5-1,TGCGCCAGCAGTTTTGAGCGGGAGGGGTACAATGAGCAGTTCTTC,CASSFEREGYNEQFF
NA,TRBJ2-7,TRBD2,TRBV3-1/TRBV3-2,TGTGCCAGCAGCCAACCTGGACTAGCCTTGAAGTACTTC,CASSQPGLALKYF